This TCR beta chain is drawn from a study of T-cell reconstitution after alpha-beta-depleted transplantation in children. Study-wide findings and caveats: Where alpha-beta T cells came from about two months after transplant was reportedly several hundred expanded graft clones. When one year had passed after transplant, most T-cell counts and diversity came from newly produced T cells.

A note on this clonotype: The target antigen is unknown.

The authors prepared the TCRbeta library with unique molecular identifiers. A single record per CDR3 protein comes from TCRdb applying MiXCR to the PCR reads. The data contain a few hundred thousand distinct CDR3 sequences, roughly 13% of them singletons. V lost 4 bases and J 5 bases, leaving 23 bases between the germline ends. The CDR3 totals 17 residues. Germline lookup yields CDR1 KGHSH and CDR2 LQKENI. This chain joins TRBV18 and TRBJ2-5; D may correspond to TRBD1 or TRBD2 (5 bases each). This clonotype originated in a male patient between 5 and 17 years old who had a stem cell transplant for acute myeloid leukemia, so the T cells may come from the graft donor. This specimen was PBMCs, mostly from graft donor cells, taken 360 days after TCRalphabeta/CD19-depleted stem cell transplant. The CDR3 DNA reads TGTGCCAGCTCACGCCTTCCGGGTGGATTAGGGGAGGAGACCCAGTACTTC. Encoded protein: CASSRLPGGLGEETQYF.